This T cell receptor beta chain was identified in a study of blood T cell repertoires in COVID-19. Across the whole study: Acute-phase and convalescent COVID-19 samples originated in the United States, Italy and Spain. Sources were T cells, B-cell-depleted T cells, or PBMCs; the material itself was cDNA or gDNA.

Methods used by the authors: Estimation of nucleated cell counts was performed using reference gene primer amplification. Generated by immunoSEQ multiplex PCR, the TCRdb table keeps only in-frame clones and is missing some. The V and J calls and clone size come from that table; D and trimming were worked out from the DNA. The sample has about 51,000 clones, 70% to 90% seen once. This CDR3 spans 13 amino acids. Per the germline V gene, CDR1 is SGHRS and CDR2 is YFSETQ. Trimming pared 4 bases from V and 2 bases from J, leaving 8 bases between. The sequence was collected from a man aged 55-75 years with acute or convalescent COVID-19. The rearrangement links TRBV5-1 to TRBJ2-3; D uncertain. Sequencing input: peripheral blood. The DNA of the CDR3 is TGCGCCAGCAGCGCCCAGGACACAGATACGCAGTATTTT. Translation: CASSAQDTDTQYF.